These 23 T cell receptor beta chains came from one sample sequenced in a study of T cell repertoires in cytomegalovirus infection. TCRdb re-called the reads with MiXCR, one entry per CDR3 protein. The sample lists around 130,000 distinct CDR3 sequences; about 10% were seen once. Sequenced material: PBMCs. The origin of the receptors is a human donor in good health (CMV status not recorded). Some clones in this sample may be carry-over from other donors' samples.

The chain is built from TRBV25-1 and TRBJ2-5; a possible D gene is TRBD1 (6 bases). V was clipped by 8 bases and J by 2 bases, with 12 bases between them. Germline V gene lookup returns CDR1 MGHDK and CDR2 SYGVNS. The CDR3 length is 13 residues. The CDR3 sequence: CASGRTVQETQYF. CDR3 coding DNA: TGTGCCAGCGGAAGGACAGTACAAGAGACCCAGTACTTC.

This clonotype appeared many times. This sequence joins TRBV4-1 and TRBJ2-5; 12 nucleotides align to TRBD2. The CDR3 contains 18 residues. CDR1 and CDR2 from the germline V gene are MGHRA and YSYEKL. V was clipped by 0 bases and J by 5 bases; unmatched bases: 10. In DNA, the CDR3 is TGCGCCAGCAGCCAAGATGGGTCTAGCGGGGGGGCACAGGAGACCCAGTACTTC. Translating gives CASSQDGSSGGAQETQYF.

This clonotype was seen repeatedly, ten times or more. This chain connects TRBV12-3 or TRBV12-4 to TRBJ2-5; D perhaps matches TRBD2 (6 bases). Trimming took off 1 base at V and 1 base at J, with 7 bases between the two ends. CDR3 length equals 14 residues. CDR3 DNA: TGTGCCAGCAGTTTAGGCGGGACCCAAGAGACCCAGTACTTC. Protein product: CASSLGGTQETQYF.

CDR3 nucleotides: TGTGCCAGCTCACAAGGACAGGGAGACTCTGGGGCCAACGTCCTGACTTTC. It specifies CASSQGQGDSGANVLTF. The rearrangement links TRBV18 to TRBJ2-6, with 8 positions matching TRBD1. This CDR3 is built from 17 residues. CDR1 is KGHSH, CDR2 LQKENI, per germline. Losses at the gene ends were 4 bases for V and 0 bases for J; bases not matched to a gene: 5.

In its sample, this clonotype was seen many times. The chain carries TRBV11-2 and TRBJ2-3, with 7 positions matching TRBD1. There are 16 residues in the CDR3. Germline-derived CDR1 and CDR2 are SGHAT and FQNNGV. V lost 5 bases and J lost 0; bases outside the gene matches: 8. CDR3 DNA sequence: TGTGCCAGCAGCCCTGGGACAGACACTAGCACAGATACGCAGTATTTT. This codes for CASSPGTDTSTDTQYF. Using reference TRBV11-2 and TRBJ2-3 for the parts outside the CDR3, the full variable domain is EAGVAQSPRYKIIEKRQSVAFWCNPISGHATLYWYQQILGQGPKLLIQFQNNGVVDDSQLPKDRFSAERLKGVDSTLKIQPAKLEDSAVYLCASSPGTDTSTDTQYFGPGTRLTVL.

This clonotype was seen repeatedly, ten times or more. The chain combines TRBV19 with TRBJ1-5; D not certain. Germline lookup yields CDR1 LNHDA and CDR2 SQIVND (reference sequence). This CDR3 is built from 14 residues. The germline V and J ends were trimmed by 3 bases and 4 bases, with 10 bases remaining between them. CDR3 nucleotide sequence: TGTGCCAGTAGTATGCAGGCTTTAAATCAGCCCCAGCATTTT. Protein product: CASSMQALNQPQHF.

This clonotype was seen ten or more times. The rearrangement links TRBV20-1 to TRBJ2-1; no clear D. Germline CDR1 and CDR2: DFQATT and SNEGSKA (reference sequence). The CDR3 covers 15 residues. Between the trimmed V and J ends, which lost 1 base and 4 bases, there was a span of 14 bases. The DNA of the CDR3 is TGCAGTGCTAGAGGAGTAGGAGAGGCATACAATGAGCAGTTCTTC. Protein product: CSARGVGEAYNEQFF.

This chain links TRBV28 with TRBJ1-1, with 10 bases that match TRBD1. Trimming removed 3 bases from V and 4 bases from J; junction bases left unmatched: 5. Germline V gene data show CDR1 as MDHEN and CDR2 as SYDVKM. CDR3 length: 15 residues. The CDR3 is CASSLDRGGITEAFF. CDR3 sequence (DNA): TGTGCCAGCAGTTTGGACAGGGGGGGGATCACTGAAGCTTTCTTT.

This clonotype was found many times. CDR3 in amino acids: CASSDVVATGTEAFF. The CDR3 DNA follows: TGTGCCAGCAGTGATGTAGTGGCGACGGGAACTGAAGCTTTCTTT. The V call is TRBV2, the J call TRBJ1-1; D unclear. The ends were cut back, 3 bases at V and 5 bases at J, with 16 bases in the middle. Germline CDR1 and CDR2: SNHLY and FYNNEI. There are 15 residues in the CDR3.

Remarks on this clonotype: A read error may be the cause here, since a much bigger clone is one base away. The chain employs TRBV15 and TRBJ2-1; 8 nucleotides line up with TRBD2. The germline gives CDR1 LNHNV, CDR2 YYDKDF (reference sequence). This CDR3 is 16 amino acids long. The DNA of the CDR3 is TGTGCCACCAGCATGAAAGCGGGGGTTAACTACAATGAGCAGATCTTC. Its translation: CATSMKAGVNYNEQIF.

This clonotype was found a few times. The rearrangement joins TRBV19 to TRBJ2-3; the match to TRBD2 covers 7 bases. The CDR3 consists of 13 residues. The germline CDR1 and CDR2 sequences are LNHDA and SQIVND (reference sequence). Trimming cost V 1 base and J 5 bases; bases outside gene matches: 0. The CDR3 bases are TGTGCCAGTAGTATAGCGGGGGGAGATACGCAGTATTTT. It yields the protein CASSIAGGDTQYF.

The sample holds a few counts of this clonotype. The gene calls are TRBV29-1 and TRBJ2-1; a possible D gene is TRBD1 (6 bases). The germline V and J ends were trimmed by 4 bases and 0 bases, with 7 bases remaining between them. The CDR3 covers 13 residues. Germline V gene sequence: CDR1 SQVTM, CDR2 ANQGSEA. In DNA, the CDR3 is TGCAGCGTTGGGGGGCGCTCCTACAATGAGCAGTTCTTC. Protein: CSVGGRSYNEQFF.

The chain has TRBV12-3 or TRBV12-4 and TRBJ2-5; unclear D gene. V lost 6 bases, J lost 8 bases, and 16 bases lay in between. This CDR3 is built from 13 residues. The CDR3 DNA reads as TGTGCCAGCAGACCCGACGTAGGGTTCACCCAGTACTTC. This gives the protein CASRPDVGFTQYF.

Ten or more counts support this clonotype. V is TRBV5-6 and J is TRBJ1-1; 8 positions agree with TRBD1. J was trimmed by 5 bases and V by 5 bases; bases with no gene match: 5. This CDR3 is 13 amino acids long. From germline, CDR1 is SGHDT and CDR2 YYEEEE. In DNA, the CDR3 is TGTGCCAGCAGAAACACAGGGGGAACTGAAGCTTTCTTT. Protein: CASRNTGGTEAFF. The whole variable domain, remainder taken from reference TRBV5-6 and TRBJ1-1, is DAGVTQSPTHLIKTRGQQVTLRCSPKSGHDTVSWYQQALGQGPQFIFQYYEEEERQRGNFPDRFSGHQFPNYSSELNVNALLLGDSALYLCASRNTGGTEAFFGQGTRLTVV.

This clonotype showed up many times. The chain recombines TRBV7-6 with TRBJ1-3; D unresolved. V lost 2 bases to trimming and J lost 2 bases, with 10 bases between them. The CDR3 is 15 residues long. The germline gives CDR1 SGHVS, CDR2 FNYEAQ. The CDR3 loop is CASSLRTDPGNTIYF. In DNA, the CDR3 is TGTGCCAGCAGCTTACGTACAGACCCTGGAAACACCATATATTTT.

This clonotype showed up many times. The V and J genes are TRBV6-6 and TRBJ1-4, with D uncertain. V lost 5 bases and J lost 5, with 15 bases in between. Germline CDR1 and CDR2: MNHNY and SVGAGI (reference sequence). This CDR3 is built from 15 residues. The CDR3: CASSSWEPPNEKLFF. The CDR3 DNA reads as TGTGCCAGCAGTAGTTGGGAGCCACCAAATGAAAAACTGTTTTTT.

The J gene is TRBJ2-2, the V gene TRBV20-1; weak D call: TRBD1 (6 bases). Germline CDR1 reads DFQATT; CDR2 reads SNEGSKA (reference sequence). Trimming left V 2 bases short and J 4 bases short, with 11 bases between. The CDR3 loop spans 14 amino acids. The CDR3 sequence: CSARWQGSTGELFF. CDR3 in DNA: TGCAGTGCTAGATGGCAGGGGAGCACCGGGGAGCTGTTTTTT.

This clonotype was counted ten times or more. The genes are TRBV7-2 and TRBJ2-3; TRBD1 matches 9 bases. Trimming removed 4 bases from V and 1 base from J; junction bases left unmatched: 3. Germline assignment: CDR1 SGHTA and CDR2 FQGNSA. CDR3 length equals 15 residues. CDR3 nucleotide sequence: TGTGCCAGCAGCTCAAGGACAGGGGGCACAGATACGCAGTATTTT. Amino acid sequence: CASSSRTGGTDTQYF. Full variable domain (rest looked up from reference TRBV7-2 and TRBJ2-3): GAGVSQSPSNKVTEKGKDVELRCDPISGHTALYWYRQSLGQGLEFLIYFQGNSAPDKSGLPSDRFSAERTGGSVSTLTIQRTQQEDSAVYLCASSSRTGGTDTQYFGPGTRLTVL.

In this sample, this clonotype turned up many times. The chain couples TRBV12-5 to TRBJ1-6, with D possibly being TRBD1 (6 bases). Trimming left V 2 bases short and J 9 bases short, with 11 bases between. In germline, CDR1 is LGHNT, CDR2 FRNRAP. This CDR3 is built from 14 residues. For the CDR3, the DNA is TGTGCTAGTGGTTTGACCGGGACACTTTCACCCCTCCACTTT. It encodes CASGLTGTLSPLHF.

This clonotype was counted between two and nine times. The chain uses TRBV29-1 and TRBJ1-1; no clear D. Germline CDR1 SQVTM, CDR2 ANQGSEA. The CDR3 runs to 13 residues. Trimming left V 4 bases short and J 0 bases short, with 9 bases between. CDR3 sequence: CSVALRVNTEAFF. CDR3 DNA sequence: TGCAGCGTTGCTCTTAGAGTGAACACTGAAGCTTTCTTT.

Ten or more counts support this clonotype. CDR3: CASGPSQTDEQFF. DNA of the CDR3: TGTGCTAGTGGTCCATCGCAAACTGATGAGCAGTTCTTC. This sequence joins TRBV12-5 and TRBJ2-1; no clear D gene. The CDR3 consists of 13 residues. Germline values: CDR1 LGHNT, CDR2 FRNRAP. V was pared by 5 bases and J by 8 bases, with 13 bases between.

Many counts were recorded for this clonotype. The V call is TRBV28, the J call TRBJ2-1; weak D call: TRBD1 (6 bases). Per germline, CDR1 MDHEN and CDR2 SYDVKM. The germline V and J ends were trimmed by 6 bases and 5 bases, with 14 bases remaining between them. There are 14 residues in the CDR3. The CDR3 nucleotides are TGTGCCAGCAGGTGGACAGACACTAACAATGAGCAGTTCTTC. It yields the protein CASRWTDTNNEQFF.

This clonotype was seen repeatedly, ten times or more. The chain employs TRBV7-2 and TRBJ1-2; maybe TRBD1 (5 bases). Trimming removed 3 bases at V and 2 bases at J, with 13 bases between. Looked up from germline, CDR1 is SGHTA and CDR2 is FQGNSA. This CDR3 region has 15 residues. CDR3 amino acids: CASSLQGLGNYGYTF. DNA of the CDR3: TGTGCCAGCAGCTTGCAGGGCCTAGGGAACTATGGCTACACCTTC.